One sample yielded the 5 T cell receptor beta chains listed below, sequenced in a study of T cells in localized non-small cell lung cancer. Method: immunoSEQ multiplex PCR; TCRdb's copy keeps in-frame clones and lacks some. The repertoire holds tens of thousands of clones, with more than 85% as singletons. The input for sequencing was peripheral blood, taken before any cancer treatment. These receptors were collected from a man aged 18-55 years with stage I lung adenocarcinoma.

This sequence joins TRBV28 and TRBJ2-1; the match to TRBD2 covers 13 bases. The CDR3 runs to 16 residues. The germline V gene has CDR1 MDHEN and CDR2 SYDVKM. V dropped 5 bases and J dropped 7; count of bases not matched to a gene: 8. CDR3 sequence reads: CASSELAGGVRNEQFF. The DNA for the CDR3 is TGTGCCAGCAGTGAACTAGCGGGGGGGGTAAGGAATGAGCAGTTCTTC.

The chain couples TRBV9 to TRBJ1-1; D gene unclear. V was pared by 6 bases and J by 3 bases, with 12 bases between. The CDR3 extends over 13 amino acids. CDR1 is SGDLS, CDR2 YYNGEE, per germline. The CDR3 DNA reads TGTGCCAGCACCCTTGACCTGGACACTGAAGCTTTCTTT. Translating gives CASTLDLDTEAFF.

This clone was counted a single time. J is TRBJ2-2 and V is TRBV2, with TRBD2 matching 9 bases. The CDR3 runs to 16 residues. The V segment lost 5 bases and the J segment 5 bases; nucleotides outside the gene matches: 9. CDR1 SNHLY and CDR2 FYNNEI come from the germline V gene. CDR3 region: CASSSSAGGYTGELFF. CDR3 nucleotide sequence: TGTGCCAGCAGTTCCTCGGCGGGGGGGTATACCGGGGAGCTGTTTTTT.

V gene TRBV6-1 combines with J gene TRBJ2-7; D gene ambiguous. Germline-derived CDR1 and CDR2 are MNHNS and SASEGT. The CDR3 is 14 residues long. The V gene lost 6 bases and the J gene lost 0 bases, with 12 bases spanning the gap. The CDR3, as DNA: TGTGCCAGCAGGCAGGACCAGATCTCCTACGAGCAGTACTTC. It specifies CASRQDQISYEQYF.

The chain employs TRBV9 and TRBJ1-4, with 7 nucleotides matching TRBD1. The V gene end was trimmed by 4 bases and the J gene end by 4 bases; junction bases not matched to a gene: 7. Germline V gene data show CDR1 as SGDLS and CDR2 as YYNGEE. The CDR3 is 15 amino acids. The CDR3 sequence is CASSPEGGLNEKLFF. CDR3 coding DNA: TGTGCCAGCAGCCCTGAAGGGGGCCTTAATGAAAAACTGTTTTTT.